A single sample is the source of the 30 T cell receptor beta chains below, sequenced in a study of T cell responses to AZD1222 COVID-19 vaccine. Measured with immunoSEQ multiplex PCR; TCRdb has only the in-frame clones, and not every one. The sample has fewer than 65,000 clones; roughly 88% are singletons. Source: peripheral blood, taken on day 0 of AZD1222 vaccination. The receptors were sampled from an adult in good health.

V gene TRBV7-9 combines with J gene TRBJ2-1, with TRBD2 identical over 13 bases. Trimming cost V 4 bases and J 7 bases; bases outside gene matches: 13. The CDR3 has 18 amino acids. The germline V gene encodes CDR1 SEHNR and CDR2 FQNEAQ (reference sequence). The CDR3 here is CASSSRLAGGGVRNEQFF. CDR3 bases: TGTGCCAGCAGCTCCCGACTAGCGGGAGGAGGGGTTCGAAATGAGCAGTTCTTC.

This clone was seen more than once but under ten times. V is TRBV28 and J is TRBJ2-7; 7 bases map to TRBD2. Germline lookup yields CDR1 MDHEN and CDR2 SYDVKM. This CDR3 comprises 17 residues. The J segment lost 1 base and the V segment lost 4 bases, leaving 13 bases of the junction unmatched. The CDR3 protein is CASSSLGVRGSSYEQYF. CDR3 nucleotides: TGTGCCAGCAGTTCTTTAGGAGTCCGCGGGAGTTCCTACGAGCAGTACTTC.

The V gene is TRBV5-1, the J gene TRBJ2-2; the match to TRBD1 covers 7 bases. Germline CDR1 reads SGHRS; CDR2 reads YFSETQ. V gave up 7 bases and J gave up 0 bases; unmatched junction bases: 6. This CDR3 has 15 amino acids. As DNA, the CDR3 is TGCGCCAGCTGGCCCGGGACAGCGAACACCGGGGAGCTGTTTTTT. Its translation: CASWPGTANTGELFF. Together with reference TRBV5-1 and TRBJ2-2, the CDR3 gives the full variable domain: KAGVTQTPRYLIKTRGQQVTLSCSPISGHRSVSWYQQTPGQGLQFLFEYFSETQRNKGNFPGRFSGRQFSNSRSEMNVSTLELGDSALYLCASWPGTANTGELFFGEGSRLTVL.

DNA of the CDR3: TGTGCCAGCAGCTTAGGTGGGACAGGGAGCTCCTACGAGCAGTACGTC. Its protein product is CASSLGGTGSSYEQYV. The chain is built from TRBV7-9 and TRBJ2-7; TRBD1 agrees at 9 bases. The V gene's germline CDR1 is SEHNR and CDR2 FQNEAQ (reference sequence). The CDR3 sequence is 16 residues long. Trimming took 1 base from V and 0 from J; bases not matched to a gene: 4.

This chain links TRBV2 with TRBJ2-3, with D tentatively TRBD2 (6 bases). This CDR3 region has 13 residues. CDR1 is SNHLY and CDR2 is FYNNEI in the germline V gene. V was shortened by 7 bases and J by 0 bases, with 8 bases between the two germline ends. CDR3 in amino acids: CASNSGSTDTQYF. CDR3 coding DNA: TGTGCCAGCAACAGCGGGAGCACAGATACGCAGTATTTT.

The chain has TRBV5-1 and TRBJ2-1, with D tentatively TRBD2 (6 bases). V lost 6 bases to trimming and J lost 2 bases, with 15 bases between them. Germline V CDR1 and CDR2: SGHRS, YFSETQ. The CDR3 runs 15 residues. CDR3 in DNA: TGCGCCAGCAAAGGCGGAGGGATTACCTACAATGAGCAGTTCTTC. This encodes CASKGGGITYNEQFF.

V and J are TRBV6-4 and TRBJ2-3, with 10 bases fitting TRBD2. CDR1 is MRHNA, CDR2 SNTAGT, per germline. This CDR3 region has 15 residues. V lost 0 bases and J lost 5; bases outside the gene matches: 2. The CDR3 DNA follows: TGTGCCAGCAGTGACTCGTTAGCGGGAGGAGATACGCAGTATTTT. This translates into CASSDSLAGGDTQYF.

The genes are TRBV21-1 and TRBJ2-5; the table names TRBD2, a call not compared with the DNA. TRBV21-1 is a pseudogene. The length of the CDR3 is 13 residues. The CDR3 bases are TGTGCCAGCAGCAAAGCTGCTACGGAGACCCAGTACTTC. Amino acid sequence: CASSKAATETQYF.

The sample holds a few counts of this clone. The chain has TRBV9 and TRBJ2-2; D not resolved. CDR1 and CDR2 from the germline V gene are SGDLS and YYNGEE. This CDR3 comprises 11 residues. Between the trimmed V and J ends, which lost 0 bases and 7 bases, there was a span of 1 base. CDR3 DNA: TGTGCCAGCAGCGTAGGCGGGGAGCTGTTTTTT. As protein: CASSVGGELFF.

The gene calls are TRBV3-1 (or the pseudogene TRBV3-2) and TRBJ1-1; the match to TRBD1 covers 8 bases. Germline CDR1 LGHDT, CDR2 YNNKEL (reference sequence). The trim removed 3 bases at V and 8 bases at J, leaving 5 bases unmatched. The CDR3 covers 13 residues. For the CDR3, the DNA is TGTGCCAGCAGCCAGGCGACAGGGGTGGAAGCTTTCTTT. As protein: CASSQATGVEAFF.

This clone was observed a few times. This chain joins TRBV27 and TRBJ1-1; 7 bases agree with TRBD1. The CDR3 runs to 14 residues. In germline, CDR1 is MNHEY, CDR2 SMNVEV (reference sequence). V was clipped by 6 bases and J by 5 bases; unmatched bases: 9. CDR3 DNA: TGTGCCAGCAGCTCCCCCGGGACAGCTACTGAAGCTTTCTTT. It is translated as CASSSPGTATEAFF.

The chain recombines TRBV18 with TRBJ2-3, with 8 bases aligning to TRBD1. V lost 5 bases to trimming and J lost 6 bases; unmatched junction nucleotides: 13. Germline V gene sequence: CDR1 KGHSH, CDR2 LQKENI. The CDR3 has 16 residues. Here the CDR3 reads CASSTRTGSTLDTQYF. The CDR3 DNA reads as TGTGCCAGCTCAACCCGGACAGGGAGCACTTTGGATACGCAGTATTTT.

The J gene is TRBJ2-7, the V gene TRBV4-1; TRBD2 might be the D (5 bases). Between the trimmed V and J ends, which lost 4 bases and 0 bases, there was a span of 16 bases. The CDR3 is 16 residues long. Per germline, CDR1 MGHRA and CDR2 YSYEKL. CDR3 residues: CASSPHSGLSSYEQYF. The CDR3 DNA follows: TGCGCCAGCAGCCCTCACTCGGGGTTGAGCTCCTACGAGCAGTACTTC.

The chain employs TRBV28 and TRBJ2-1; D might be TRBD2 (6 bases). The CDR3 is 13 residues long. The germline V gene encodes CDR1 MDHEN and CDR2 SYDVKM. Trimming pared 5 bases from V and 4 bases from J, leaving 9 bases between. The CDR3 sequence: CASSPGLYNEQFF. Here the CDR3 DNA reads TGTGCCAGCAGTCCCGGACTATACAATGAGCAGTTCTTC.

This clone has just a few counts. The gene calls are TRBV19 and TRBJ2-5; TRBD2 aligns across 9 bases. The CDR3 contains 14 residues. Germline CDR1 reads LNHDA; CDR2 reads SQIVND (reference sequence). The J segment lost 6 bases and the V segment lost 7 bases, leaving 9 bases of the junction unmatched. As DNA, the CDR3 is TGTGCCAGTAAGGTTAGCGGGAGTTGGAAGACCCAGTACTTC. This encodes CASKVSGSWKTQYF.

This clone was seen just once. CDR3 nucleotides: TGTGCCAGCAGCAAAGAAGCAGGGAGGAAGACTCCTTACACCTTC. Translation gives CASSKEAGRKTPYTF. The chain carries TRBV21-1 and TRBJ1-2. TRBV21-1 is an annotated pseudogene. This CDR3 is built from 15 residues.

The chain carries TRBV19 and TRBJ2-7; 7 nucleotides align to TRBD1. The CDR3 is made up of 14 amino acids. Germline V gives CDR1 LNHDA, CDR2 SQIVND (reference sequence). The trim removed 3 bases at V and 7 bases at J, leaving 9 bases unmatched. CDR3 DNA: TGTGCCAGTAGTATCTCCTGGGACAGTATTGAGCAGTACTTC. Translating gives CASSISWDSIEQYF. Full variable domain (remainder filled in from reference TRBV19 and TRBJ2-7): DGGITQSPKYLFRKEGQNVTLSCEQNLNHDAMYWYRQDPGQGLRLIYYSQIVNDFQKGDIAEGYSVSREKKESFPLTVTSAQKNPTAFYLCASSISWDSIEQYFGPGTRLTVT.

This clone has just a few counts. This rearrangement joins TRBV28 to TRBJ1-3; D is ambiguous. The CDR3 is 15 residues long. V lost 3 bases to trimming and J lost 0 bases, with 9 bases between them. Germline lookup yields CDR1 MDHEN and CDR2 SYDVKM. CDR3 loop: CASSFGGLSGNTIYF. The DNA for the CDR3 is TGTGCCAGCAGTTTCGGCGGCCTCTCTGGAAACACCATATATTTT. The whole variable domain, filled in from reference TRBV28 and TRBJ1-3, reads DVKVTQSSRYLVKRTGEKVFLECVQDMDHENMFWYRQDPGLGLRLIYFSYDVKMKEKGDIPEGYSVSREKKERFSLILESASTNQTSMYLCASSFGGLSGNTIYFGEGSWLTVV.

Regarding this clone: A junction boundary mismatches the germline segment, possibly from a read error. V and J are TRBV7-7 and TRBJ2-5; TRBD2 is a possible D gene (5 bases). The CDR3 contains 17 residues. CDR1 SSHAT and CDR2 FNYEAQ come from the germline V gene (reference sequence). The CDR3 DNA follows: TGTGCTAGCACCGTTGATCGGCTTGCGGAGCGGCCAATGTCCCAGTACTTC. Protein: CASTVDRLAERPMSQYF.

This clone was recorded only once. The chain is built from TRBV7-8 and TRBJ1-1; D gene uncertain. The CDR3 has 12 amino acids. The germline gives CDR1 SGHVS, CDR2 FQNEAQ. Between the trimmed V and J ends, which lost 6 bases and 2 bases, there was a span of 7 bases. Here the CDR3 DNA reads TGTGCCAGCAGGAGGGAAAACACTGAAGCTTTCTTT. It encodes CASRRENTEAFF.

V is TRBV11-1 and J is TRBJ2-1, with 12 bases aligning to TRBD2. V lost 5 bases, J lost 5 bases, and 4 bases stayed unmatched. This CDR3 has 15 residues. Germline V gives CDR1 SGHAT, CDR2 FQDESV (reference sequence). CDR3 nucleotides: TGTGCCAGCAGCCAGACTAGCGGGAGCCACAATGAGCAGTTCTTC. Translated, it gives CASSQTSGSHNEQFF.

The chain employs TRBV7-9 and TRBJ2-1, with 7 bases matching TRBD1. The CDR3 spans 12 residues. Germline-derived CDR1 and CDR2 are SEHNR and FQNEAQ (reference sequence). The J segment lost 10 bases and the V segment lost 5 bases, leaving 5 bases of the junction unmatched. Here the CDR3 reads CASSPTGDEQFF. CDR3 in DNA: TGTGCCAGCAGCCCCACAGGGGACGAGCAGTTCTTC.

In this sample, this clone turned up once. The chain uses TRBV5-1 and TRBJ2-5; tentative D call: TRBD1 (5 bases). Germline V gene lookup returns CDR1 SGHRS and CDR2 YFSETQ. The CDR3 extends over 14 amino acids. V was shortened by 2 bases and J by 1 base, with 9 bases between the two germline ends. CDR3 amino acids: CASSFLTAQETQYF. The CDR3 bases are TGCGCCAGCAGCTTCCTGACAGCCCAAGAGACCCAGTACTTC.

The V gene is TRBV28, the J gene TRBJ1-4, with D tentatively TRBD1 (5 bases). The CDR3 loop spans 16 amino acids. Germline CDR1 reads MDHEN; CDR2 reads SYDVKM. Trimming pared 6 bases from V and 0 bases from J, leaving 14 bases between. CDR3 coding DNA: TGTGCCAGCAGCCACGGTGGGGGTGCAACTAATGAAAAACTGTTTTTT. Its translation: CASSHGGGATNEKLFF.

The chain couples TRBV16 to TRBJ1-4, with D unresolved. The CDR3 is 15 residues long. Looked up from germline, CDR1 is KGHSY and CDR2 is FQNENV. With 1 base removed from V and 8 bases from J, the gap between germline ends came to 14 bases. CDR3 region: CASSQLGKDGEKLFF. In DNA form, the CDR3 reads TGTGCCAGCAGCCAATTAGGCAAGGACGGGGAAAAACTGTTTTTT.

J is TRBJ2-2 and V is TRBV2; TRBD1 agrees at 11 bases. The CDR3 has 15 residues. Germline lookup yields CDR1 SNHLY and CDR2 FYNNEI. Trimming cost V 4 bases and J 5 bases; bases outside gene matches: 3. Here the CDR3 DNA reads TGTGCCAGCAGTGGGACAGGGGGCAAGACCGGGGAGCTGTTTTTT. This gives the protein CASSGTGGKTGELFF.

The rearrangement uses TRBV18 and TRBJ2-3; D perhaps matches TRBD2 (5 bases). This CDR3 is built from 17 residues. From germline, CDR1 is KGHSH and CDR2 LQKENI. The V end was cut by 0 bases, the J end by 3 bases, with 16 bases between. The CDR3 is CASSPPPSSGRTDTQYF. The CDR3 DNA reads TGTGCCAGCTCACCACCTCCGAGTTCGGGGAGAACAGATACGCAGTATTTT.

The chain joins TRBV6-6 to TRBJ1-1; no firm D call. Germline V gene lookup returns CDR1 MNHNY and CDR2 SVGAGI (reference sequence). Trimming removed 0 bases from V and 9 bases from J, with 11 bases in between. The CDR3 contains 13 residues. The CDR3 protein is CASSYSVPVKAFF. The DNA for the CDR3 is TGTGCCAGCAGTTACTCGGTGCCGGTGAAAGCTTTCTTT.

CDR3 sequence reads: CASSPAEGLGQPQHF. Here the CDR3 DNA reads TGTGCCAGCTCACCGGCAGAGGGACTCGGTCAGCCCCAGCATTTT. J is TRBJ1-5 and V is TRBV18, with a weak D call TRBD1 (5 bases). V lost 3 bases, J lost 6 bases, and 15 bases lay in between. This CDR3 has 15 residues. Germline assignment: CDR1 KGHSH and CDR2 LQKENI.

The V and J genes are TRBV6-5 and TRBJ1-2; 7 nucleotides agree with TRBD1. The CDR3 is made up of 14 amino acids. Germline V gene lookup returns CDR1 MNHEY and CDR2 SVGAGI. The V gene end was trimmed by 2 bases and the J gene end by 3 bases; junction bases not matched to a gene: 3. CDR3 loop: CASSYDREDYGYTF. Written as DNA, the CDR3 is TGTGCCAGCAGTTACGACAGGGAAGACTATGGCTACACCTTC.